Below are 22 T cell receptor beta chains sequenced from a single sample in a study of blood T cell repertoires in COVID-19. Assay used: immunoSEQ multiplex PCR; TCRdb lists only in-frame clones, some missing. Of approximately 110,000 clones listed, approximately 81% were seen once; the top ten hold 3% to 3.5%. Sequenced input: peripheral blood. Receptors originate from a man aged 40-55 years with acute or convalescent COVID-19.

The V gene is TRBV5-1, the J gene TRBJ1-3, with TRBD1 matching over 8 bases. This CDR3 has 13 residues. After removal of 0 bases from V and 7 bases from J, the junction contained 0 bases not matched to a gene. CDR1 SGHRS and CDR2 YFSETQ come from the germline V gene. The CDR3 loop is CASSLGQGNTIYF. The DNA of the CDR3 is TGCGCCAGCAGCTTGGGACAGGGGAACACCATATATTTT.

The gene calls are TRBV29-1 and TRBJ1-5, with D perhaps TRBD1 (5 bases). Per the germline V gene, CDR1 is SQVTM and CDR2 is ANQGSEA. V was clipped by 6 bases and J by 7 bases, with 13 bases between them. This CDR3 is 12 amino acids long. The CDR3 nucleotides read TGCAGCGTAATACAGGAGGGGCAGCCCCAGCATTTT. Protein product: CSVIQEGQPQHF.

The chain combines TRBV11-2 with TRBJ1-1, with D uncertain. V dropped 1 base and J dropped 6 bases, with 3 bases sitting between them. The CDR3 length is 11 residues. Germline V gene sequence: CDR1 SGHAT, CDR2 FQNNGV. DNA of the CDR3: TGTGCCAGCAGCTTAGCGGCTGAAGCTTTCTTT. Residues: CASSLAAEAFF.

The chain carries TRBV5-6 and TRBJ2-1; 8 bases map to TRBD1. Germline CDR1 SGHDT, CDR2 YYEEEE. This CDR3 is built from 15 residues. The trim removed 0 bases at V and 3 bases at J, leaving 2 bases unmatched. CDR3 nucleotides: TGTGCCAGCAGCTTGGGACAGGGGAGCTACAATGAGCAGTTCTTC. Translating gives CASSLGQGSYNEQFF.

The chain joins TRBV7-9 to TRBJ2-7, with D possibly TRBD2 on 5 matching bases. The germline V gene has CDR1 SEHNR and CDR2 FQNEAQ (reference sequence). The length of the CDR3 is 14 residues. V lost 2 bases, J lost 3 bases, and 11 bases lay in between. The CDR3 bases are TGTGCCAGCAGCTTATCTCCCAGCGGCTACGAGCAGTACTTC. Its translation: CASSLSPSGYEQYF.

V is TRBV18 and J is TRBJ2-1; D remains ambiguous. Per germline, CDR1 KGHSH and CDR2 LQKENI. The CDR3 is 16 residues long. Trimming shortened V by 3 bases and J by 6 bases, and 18 bases separated the two germline ends. This CDR3 is CASSPFGQIGLNEQFF. The CDR3 DNA reads as TGTGCCAGCTCACCTTTTGGTCAGATTGGCCTCAATGAGCAGTTCTTC.

The chain employs TRBV2 and TRBJ2-2; TRBD2 is a possible D gene (6 bases). V shed 7 bases and J shed 4 bases, with 10 bases lying between them. Germline CDR1 SNHLY, CDR2 FYNNEI. The CDR3 runs to 13 residues. CDR3 DNA sequence: TGTGCCAGCACCCCGGGGGTCACCGGGGAGCTGTTTTTT. Protein: CASTPGVTGELFF.

The chain couples TRBV25-1 to TRBJ1-6; 9 nucleotides match TRBD1. V was pared by 2 bases and J by 7 bases, with 6 bases of the junction left unmatched. The germline V gene encodes CDR1 MGHDK and CDR2 SYGVNS. The CDR3 is made up of 16 amino acids. CDR3 in amino acids: CASSEPGTGWNSPLHF. DNA of the CDR3: TGTGCCAGCAGTGAACCCGGGACAGGGTGGAATTCACCCCTCCACTTT.

V usage is TRBV6-2 or TRBV6-3 and J usage is TRBJ2-7; 8 positions agree with TRBD2. Losses at the gene ends were 4 bases for V and 5 bases for J; bases not matched to a gene: 16. The germline gives CDR1 MNHEY, CDR2 SVGEGT. The CDR3 covers 17 residues. The CDR3 coding sequence is TGTGCCAGCAGTTTCCCCCATATAGCGGGGTTAAGGGACGAGCAGTACTTC. Translated, it gives CASSFPHIAGLRDEQYF.

The V gene is TRBV7-8, the J gene TRBJ2-2, with D hard to call. V was pared by 6 bases and J by 5 bases, with 10 bases between. The CDR3 runs to 13 residues. The germline gives CDR1 SGHVS, CDR2 FQNEAQ. Here the CDR3 DNA reads TGTGCCAGCAGTCTAGACTGGACCGGGGAGCTGTTTTTT. Translating gives CASSLDWTGELFF.

The V gene is TRBV18, the J gene TRBJ2-2; 8 nucleotides match TRBD1. This CDR3 spans 16 amino acids. The V and J ends lost 1 base and 2 bases, in that order; junction bases with no gene match: 3. Germline CDR1 reads KGHSH; CDR2 reads LQKENI. The CDR3 bases are TGTGCCAGCTCACCACAGCAGGGGGCTAACACCGGGGAGCTGTTTTTT. This sequence encodes CASSPQQGANTGELFF.

This clone was seen a few times. V and J are TRBV7-3 and TRBJ1-5, with D possibly being TRBD1 (6 bases). This CDR3 contains 15 residues. Germline values: CDR1 SGHTA, CDR2 FQGTGA. Deletions cut 5 bases from V and 4 bases from J, with 15 bases between. CDR3 DNA: TGTGCCAGCAGCCCTTATACAGGGTGGAATCAGCCCCAGCATTTT. Its translation: CASSPYTGWNQPQHF.

The V call is TRBV27, the J call TRBJ2-7; possible D gene TRBD1, 6 bases. The germline V gene encodes CDR1 MNHEY and CDR2 SMNVEV (reference sequence). V was pared by 7 bases and J by 1 base, with 17 bases between. The CDR3 length is 15 residues. CDR3 in amino acids: CASTRADSNSYEQYF. CDR3 DNA sequence: TGTGCCAGCACCCGAGCGGACAGTAATTCCTACGAGCAGTACTTC.

This clone appeared a single time. V is TRBV18 and J is TRBJ2-3; tentative D call: TRBD2 (5 bases). CDR1 is KGHSH, CDR2 LQKENI, per germline. V was trimmed by 3 bases and J by 4 bases, leaving 14 bases between them. The CDR3 runs to 15 residues. CDR3 sequence: CASSPAVQRSDTQYF. The CDR3 DNA follows: TGTGCCAGCTCACCCGCGGTTCAGCGGTCAGATACGCAGTATTTT.

This clone was recorded only once. V and J are TRBV3-1 (or the pseudogene TRBV3-2) and TRBJ2-7; 7 bases match TRBD2. The length of the CDR3 is 17 residues. Germline CDR1 and CDR2: LGHDT and YNNKEL (reference sequence). Trimming took 0 bases from V and 3 from J; bases not matched to a gene: 11. The CDR3 loop is CASSQDGWGGVIYEQYF. DNA for the CDR3: TGTGCCAGCAGCCAAGATGGCTGGGGGGGGGTAATCTACGAGCAGTACTTC.

The V and J genes are TRBV5-1 and TRBJ2-1; 8 bases are a match to TRBD1. Trimming cost V 4 bases and J 4 bases; bases outside gene matches: 13. Germline CDR1 and CDR2: SGHRS and YFSETQ. This CDR3 is built from 17 residues. This chain's CDR3 is CASSLGAGTGVYNEQFF. CDR3 in DNA: TGCGCCAGCAGCCTCGGAGCCGGGACAGGAGTGTACAATGAGCAGTTCTTC. Full variable domain (remainder filled in from reference TRBV5-1 and TRBJ2-1): KAGVTQTPRYLIKTRGQQVTLSCSPISGHRSVSWYQQTPGQGLQFLFEYFSETQRNKGNFPGRFSGRQFSNSRSEMNVSTLELGDSALYLCASSLGAGTGVYNEQFFGPGTRLTVL.

The chain links TRBV7-2 to TRBJ2-3; D ambiguous. CDR3 length: 14 amino acids. The V end lost 5 bases, the J end lost 0 bases, and 9 bases lay between the germline ends. Germline CDR1 reads SGHTA; CDR2 reads FQGNSA. The CDR3 DNA reads as TGTGCCAGCAGCCTTCTGACTAGCACAGATACGCAGTATTTT. Amino acids: CASSLLTSTDTQYF.

The V call is TRBV19, the J call TRBJ2-7, with TRBD1 as a possible D gene (5 bases). The CDR3 contains 13 residues. In germline, CDR1 is LNHDA, CDR2 SQIVND (reference sequence). Between the trimmed V and J ends, which lost 3 bases and 2 bases, there was a span of 8 bases. CDR3 sequence: CASSMSTAYEQYF. CDR3 nucleotides: TGTGCCAGTAGTATGTCGACAGCCTACGAGCAGTACTTC. Full variable domain (remainder filled in from reference TRBV19 and TRBJ2-7): DGGITQSPKYLFRKEGQNVTLSCEQNLNHDAMYWYRQDPGQGLRLIYYSQIVNDFQKGDIAEGYSVSREKKESFPLTVTSAQKNPTAFYLCASSMSTAYEQYFGPGTRLTVT.

The rearrangement joins TRBV10-3 to TRBJ1-5; D is undetermined. V was pared by 2 bases and J by 7 bases, with 15 bases between. Germline CDR1 is ENHRY and CDR2 is SYGVKD. This CDR3 is built from 15 residues. In DNA, the CDR3 is TGTGCCATCAGTGAGATGTTGGCAGGACTACAGCCCCAGCATTTT. Amino acid sequence: CAISEMLAGLQPQHF.

The chain is built from TRBV7-9 and TRBJ2-7; a possible D gene is TRBD2 (6 bases). Trimming took off 1 base at V and 12 bases at J, with 13 bases between the two ends. The germline V gene has CDR1 SEHNR and CDR2 FQNEAQ (reference sequence). CDR3 size: 12 residues. CDR3 in DNA: TGTGCCAGCAGCTTAGGCCAGGAGGGCCGGTACTTC. Its protein product is CASSLGQEGRYF.

This chain connects TRBV12-5 to TRBJ2-1, with unresolved D. Trimming took 0 bases from V and 4 from J, leaving 7 bases between them. The CDR3 contains 14 residues. Per germline, CDR1 LGHNT and CDR2 FRNRAP. CDR3 in DNA: TGTGCTAGTGGTTTGGTAACACAGTACAATGAGCAGTTCTTC. Encoded protein: CASGLVTQYNEQFF.

This chain connects TRBV5-1 to TRBJ2-6; D gene ambiguous. Germline CDR1 SGHRS, CDR2 YFSETQ. This CDR3 region has 15 residues. Trimming cost V 4 bases and J 0 bases, with 8 bases left between them. The CDR3 bases are TGCGCCAGCAGCCCAGAGGACTCTGGGGCCAACGTCCTGACTTTC. Translation: CASSPEDSGANVLTF. The full variable domain, with the rest looked up from reference TRBV5-1 and TRBJ2-6, is KAGVTQTPRYLIKTRGQQVTLSCSPISGHRSVSWYQQTPGQGLQFLFEYFSETQRNKGNFPGRFSGRQFSNSRSEMNVSTLELGDSALYLCASSPEDSGANVLTFGAGSRLTVL.